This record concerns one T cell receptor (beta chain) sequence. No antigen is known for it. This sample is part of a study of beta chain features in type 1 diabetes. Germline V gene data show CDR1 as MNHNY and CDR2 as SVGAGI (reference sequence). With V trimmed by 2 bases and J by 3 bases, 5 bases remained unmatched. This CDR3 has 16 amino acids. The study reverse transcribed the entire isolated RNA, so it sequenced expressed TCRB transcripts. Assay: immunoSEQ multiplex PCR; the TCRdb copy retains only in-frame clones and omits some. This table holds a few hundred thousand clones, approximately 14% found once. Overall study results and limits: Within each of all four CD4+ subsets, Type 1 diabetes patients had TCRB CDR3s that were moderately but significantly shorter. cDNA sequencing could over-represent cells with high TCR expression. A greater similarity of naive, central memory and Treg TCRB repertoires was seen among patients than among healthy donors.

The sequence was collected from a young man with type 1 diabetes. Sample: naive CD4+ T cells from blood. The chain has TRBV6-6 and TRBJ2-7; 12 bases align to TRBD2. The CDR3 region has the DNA TGTGCCAGCAGTTACGTTAGGACTAGCGGGGACTACGAGCAGTACTTC. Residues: CASSYVRTSGDYEQYF.